Sequencing of this T cell receptor beta chain was carried out in a study of monozygotic twins with inflammatory bowel disease. The authors isolated total RNA from whole blood without sorting T cells. Per the germline V gene, CDR1 is MNHEY and CDR2 is SVGAGI. The CDR3 covers 15 residues. Details on this clonotype: Its matching antigen is unknown.

Study conclusions and caveats: Healthy co-twins showed greater TCRbeta diversity (inverse Simpson) than IBD patients.

An amount of 3,500 to 4,500 ng of total RNA was used for each TCR library. Generation of cDNA took place in eight separate reactions per sample. TCRdb re-called the 5' RACE reads and gives one entry per CDR3 protein, without DNA. The sample data list some 150,000 distinct CDR3 sequences. This clonotype was sampled from a human donor with ulcerative colitis or Crohn's disease, or a healthy co-twin of an affected twin (not recorded which). The sample comprised blood. V and J are TRBV6-5 and TRBJ2-1; lacking DNA, the TRBD1 call made by TCRdb goes unchecked. CDR3: CASSYPLDRGGEQFF.